This TCR beta chain was recovered during a study of beta chain features in type 1 diabetes. This CDR3 comprises 12 residues. Germline V lookup: CDR1 MNHEY, CDR2 SMNVEV (reference sequence). The V end lost 3 bases, the J end lost 7 bases, and 9 bases lay between the germline ends. TCRB transcripts that were expressed got sequenced, as all of the isolated RNA had been reverse transcribed. The table came from immunoSEQ multiplex PCR; TCRdb's copy has only in-frame clones and leaves some out. The sample lists hundreds of thousands of clones, over 25% occurring once. This clone was picked up a small number of times.

Sequenced sample: naive CD4+ T cells from blood. The TCR comes from a young man in good health. The chain joins TRBV27 to TRBJ1-2, with D perhaps TRBD1 (5 bases). The CDR3 DNA is TGTGCCAGCAGTTTGAGGGGAAGTGGCTACACCTTC. Its protein is CASSLRGSGYTF.